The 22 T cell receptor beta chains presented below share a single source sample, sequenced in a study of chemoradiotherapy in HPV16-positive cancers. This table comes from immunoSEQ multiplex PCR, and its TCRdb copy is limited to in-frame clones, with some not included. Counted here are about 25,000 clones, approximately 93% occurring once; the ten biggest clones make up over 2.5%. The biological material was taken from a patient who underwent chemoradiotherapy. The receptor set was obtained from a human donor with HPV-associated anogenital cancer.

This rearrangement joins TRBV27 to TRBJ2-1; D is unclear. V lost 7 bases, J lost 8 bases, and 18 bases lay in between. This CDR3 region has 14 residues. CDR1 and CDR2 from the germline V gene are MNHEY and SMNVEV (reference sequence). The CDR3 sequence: CASKLRTGGYEQFF. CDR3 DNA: TGTGCCAGCAAACTCCGGACCGGCGGATATGAGCAGTTCTTC.

This chain's CDR3 is CASSLRTGYSNQPQHF. The CDR3 nucleotides read TGTGCCAGCAGCCTTAGGACAGGCTATAGCAATCAGCCCCAGCATTTT. The chain is built from TRBV11-1 and TRBJ1-5; 7 positions match TRBD1. Looked up from germline, CDR1 is SGHAT and CDR2 is FQDESV (reference sequence). This CDR3 spans 16 amino acids. J gave up 0 bases and V 5 bases, and 7 bases lay outside the gene matches.

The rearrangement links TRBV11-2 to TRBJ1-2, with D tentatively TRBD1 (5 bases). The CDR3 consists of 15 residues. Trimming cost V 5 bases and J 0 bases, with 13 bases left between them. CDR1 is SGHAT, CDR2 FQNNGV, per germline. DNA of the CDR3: TGTGCCAGCAGCCCAGACAGACTCACTAACTATGGCTACACCTTC. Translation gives CASSPDRLTNYGYTF.

The CDR3 loop reads CASSLGGANTEAFF. The CDR3 DNA sequence: TGCGCCAGCAGCTTGGGGGGGGCGAACACTGAAGCTTTCTTT. The genes are TRBV5-1 and TRBJ1-1; a weak D match, TRBD1 (6 bases). V lost 0 bases to trimming and J lost 1 base, with 7 bases between them. Germline V gives CDR1 SGHRS, CDR2 YFSETQ. The CDR3 totals 14 residues.

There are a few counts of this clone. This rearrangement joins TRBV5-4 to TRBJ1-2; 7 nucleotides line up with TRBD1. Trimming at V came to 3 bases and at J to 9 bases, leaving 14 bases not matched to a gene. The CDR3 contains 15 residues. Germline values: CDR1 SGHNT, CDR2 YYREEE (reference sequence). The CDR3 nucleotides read TGTGCCAGCAGCTCTCGAGGAGACAGGGCAAAAAGCTACACCTTC. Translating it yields CASSSRGDRAKSYTF.

CDR3 in amino acids: CASGLHPSGEETQYF. The CDR3 nucleotides are TGTGCTAGTGGTTTACACCCCTCAGGGGAGGAGACCCAGTACTTC. The rearrangement joins TRBV12-5 to TRBJ2-5; a possible D gene is TRBD1 (6 bases). Trimming removed 3 bases from V and 5 bases from J, with 16 bases in between. This CDR3 comprises 15 residues. Per the germline V gene, CDR1 is LGHNT and CDR2 is FRNRAP.

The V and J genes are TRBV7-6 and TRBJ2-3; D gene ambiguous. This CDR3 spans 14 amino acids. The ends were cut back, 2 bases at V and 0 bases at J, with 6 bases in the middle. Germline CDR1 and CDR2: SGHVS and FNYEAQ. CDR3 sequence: CASSLQTSTDTQYF. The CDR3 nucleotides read TGTGCCAGCAGCTTACAAACTAGCACAGATACGCAGTATTTT.

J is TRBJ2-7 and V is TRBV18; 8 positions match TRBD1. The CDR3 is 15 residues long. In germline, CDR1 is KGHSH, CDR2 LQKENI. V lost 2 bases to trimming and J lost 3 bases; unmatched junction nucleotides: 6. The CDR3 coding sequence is TGTGCCAGCTCACCAGAGAGACAGGGGTTCTACGAGCAGTACTTC. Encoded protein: CASSPERQGFYEQYF.

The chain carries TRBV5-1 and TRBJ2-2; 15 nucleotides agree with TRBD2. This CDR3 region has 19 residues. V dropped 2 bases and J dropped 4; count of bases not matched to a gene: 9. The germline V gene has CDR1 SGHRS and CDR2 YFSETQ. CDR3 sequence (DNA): TGCGCCAGCAGCTTCCAGACGGGACTAGCGGGAGGAGGCACCGGGGAGCTGTTTTTT. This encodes CASSFQTGLAGGGTGELFF.

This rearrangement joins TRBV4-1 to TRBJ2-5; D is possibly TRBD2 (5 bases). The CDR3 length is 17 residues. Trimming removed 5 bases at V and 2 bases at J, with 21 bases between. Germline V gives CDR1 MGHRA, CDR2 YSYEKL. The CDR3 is CASSSNRGVRRQETQYF. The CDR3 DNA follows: TGCGCCAGCAGCTCGAACCGGGGAGTGCGTAGACAAGAGACCCAGTACTTC.

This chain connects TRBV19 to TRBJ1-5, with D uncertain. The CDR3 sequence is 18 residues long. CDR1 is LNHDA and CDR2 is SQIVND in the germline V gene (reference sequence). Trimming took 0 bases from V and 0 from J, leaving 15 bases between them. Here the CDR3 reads CASSIDGVSIYSNQPQHF. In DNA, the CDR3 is TGTGCCAGTAGTATAGATGGAGTCTCGATCTATAGCAATCAGCCCCAGCATTTT.

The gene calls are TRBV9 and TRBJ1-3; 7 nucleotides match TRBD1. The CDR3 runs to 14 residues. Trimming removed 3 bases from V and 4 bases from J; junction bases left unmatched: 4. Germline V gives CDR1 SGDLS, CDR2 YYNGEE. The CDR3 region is CASSAPGQGNTIYF. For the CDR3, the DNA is TGTGCCAGCAGCGCCCCGGGACAGGGAAACACCATATATTTT. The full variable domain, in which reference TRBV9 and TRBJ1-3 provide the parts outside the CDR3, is DSGVTQTPKHLITATGQRVTLRCSPRSGDLSVYWYQQSLDQGLQFLIQYYNGEERAKGNILERFSAQQFPDLHSELNLSSLELGDSALYFCASSAPGQGNTIYFGEGSWLTVV.

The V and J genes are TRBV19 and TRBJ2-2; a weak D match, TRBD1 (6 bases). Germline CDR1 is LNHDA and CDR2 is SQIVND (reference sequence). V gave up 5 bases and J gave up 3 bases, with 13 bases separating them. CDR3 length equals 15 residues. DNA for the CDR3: TGTGCCAGTAGTGCCGGGACACCCTACACCGGGGAGCTGTTTTTT. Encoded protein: CASSAGTPYTGELFF.

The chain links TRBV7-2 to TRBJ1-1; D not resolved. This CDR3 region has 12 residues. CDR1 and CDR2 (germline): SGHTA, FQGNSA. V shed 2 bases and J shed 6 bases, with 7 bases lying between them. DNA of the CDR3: TGTGCCAGCAGCTTAAGTAGGGCTGAAGCTTTCTTT. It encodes CASSLSRAEAFF.

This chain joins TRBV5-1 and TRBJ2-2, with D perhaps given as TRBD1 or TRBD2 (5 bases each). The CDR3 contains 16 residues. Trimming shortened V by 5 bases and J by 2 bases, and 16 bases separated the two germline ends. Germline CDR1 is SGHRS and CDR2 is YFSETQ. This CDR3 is CASRRSGTDNTGELFF. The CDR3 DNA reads TGCGCCAGCAGACGATCCGGGACGGACAACACCGGGGAGCTGTTTTTT.

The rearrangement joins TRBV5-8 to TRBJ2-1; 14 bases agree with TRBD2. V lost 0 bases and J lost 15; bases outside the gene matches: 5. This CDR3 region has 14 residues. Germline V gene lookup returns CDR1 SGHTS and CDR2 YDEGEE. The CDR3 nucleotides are TGTGCCAGCAGCTTGGCCGGACTAGCGGGAGGACCGTTCTTC. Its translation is CASSLAGLAGGPFF.

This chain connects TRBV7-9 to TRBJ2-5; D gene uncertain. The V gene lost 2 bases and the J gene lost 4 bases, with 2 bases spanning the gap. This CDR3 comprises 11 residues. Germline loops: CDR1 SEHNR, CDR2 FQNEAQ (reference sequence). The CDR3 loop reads CASSLLETQYF. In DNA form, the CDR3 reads TGTGCCAGCAGCTTATTAGAGACCCAGTACTTC.

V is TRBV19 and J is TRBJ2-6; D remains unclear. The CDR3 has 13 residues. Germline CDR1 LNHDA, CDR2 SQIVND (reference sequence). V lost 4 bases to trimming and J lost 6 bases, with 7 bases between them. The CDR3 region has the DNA TGTGCCAGTAGTAGCCCCCCGGCCAACGTCCTGACTTTC. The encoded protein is CASSSPPANVLTF.

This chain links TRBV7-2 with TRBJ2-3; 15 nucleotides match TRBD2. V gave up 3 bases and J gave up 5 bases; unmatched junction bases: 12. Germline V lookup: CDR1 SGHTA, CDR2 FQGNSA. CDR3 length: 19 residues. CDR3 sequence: CASSFGLAGGPKLKDTQYF. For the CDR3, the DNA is TGTGCCAGCAGCTTCGGACTAGCGGGGGGGCCCAAGCTTAAAGATACGCAGTATTTT. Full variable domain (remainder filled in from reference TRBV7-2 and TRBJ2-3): GAGVSQSPSNKVTEKGKDVELRCDPISGHTALYWYRQSLGQGLEFLIYFQGNSAPDKSGLPSDRFSAERTGGSVSTLTIQRTQQEDSAVYLCASSFGLAGGPKLKDTQYFGPGTRLTVL.

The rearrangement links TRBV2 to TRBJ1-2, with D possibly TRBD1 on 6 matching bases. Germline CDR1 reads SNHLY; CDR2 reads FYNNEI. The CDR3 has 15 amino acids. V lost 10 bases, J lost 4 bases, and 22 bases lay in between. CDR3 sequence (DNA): TGTGCCACCTCCCGACAGGCGACAGGCTCCTATGGCTACACCTTC. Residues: CATSRQATGSYGYTF.

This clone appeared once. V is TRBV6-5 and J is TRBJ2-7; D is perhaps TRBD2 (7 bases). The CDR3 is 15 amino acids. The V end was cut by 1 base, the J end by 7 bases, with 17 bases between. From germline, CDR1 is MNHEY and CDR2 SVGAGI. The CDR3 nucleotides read TGTGCCAGCAGTTACTTGCTTGGGGGGGCCTCTGAGCAGTACTTC. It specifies CASSYLLGGASEQYF.

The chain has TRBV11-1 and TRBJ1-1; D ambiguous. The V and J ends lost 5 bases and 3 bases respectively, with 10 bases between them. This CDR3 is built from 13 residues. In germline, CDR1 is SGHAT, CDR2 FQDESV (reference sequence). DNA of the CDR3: TGTGCCAGCAGCAAAAAGGGTCACACTGAAGCTTTCTTT. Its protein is CASSKKGHTEAFF.